This T cell receptor (beta chain) is from a study of tumor-infiltrating lymphocytes in primary liver carcinoma. The study, taken as a whole, reports: Significantly larger top-250-clone fractions were found in tumors than in blood (p = 0.039).

Production of TCR beta cDNA used approximately 480 ng total RNA together with a constant-region primer. Three rounds of nested multiplex PCR with slightly modified ARM-PCR produced TCR beta libraries. With TRBV1-TRBV30 forward primers and a C-beta reverse primer, the first two PCR rounds were run for approximately 10 cycles each. MiXCR was run by TCRdb on the multiplex PCR reads, yielding one entry per CDR3 protein. Here the sample spans around 190,000 distinct CDR3 sequences, approximately 80% being singletons. Unsorted bulk tissue, about 18-32 mg of it, served as the source for co-extraction of RNA and DNA. Chronic HBV infection was present in the patients, who were treatment-naive. Five separate regions were sampled from each tumor. Each tumor sample had over 80% viable tumor cells. A remark on this clonotype: Its antigen is unknown. A read error is possible here, since a much larger clone lies one base away.

V lost 7 bases and J lost 0, with 14 bases in between. The CDR3 has 15 amino acids. CDR1 SEHNR and CDR2 FQNEAQ come from the germline V gene (reference sequence). The chain has TRBV7-9 and TRBJ2-3; D possibly corresponds to TRBD1 (5 bases). This receptor was taken from a man aged 40-49 years with primary liver carcinoma and hepatitis B virus infection. Sequencing input: tumor tissue from primary liver carcinoma. The DNA for the CDR3 is TGTGCCAGCAACTTTGGGGCAGATAGCACAGATACGCAGTATTTT. Translating it yields CASNFGADSTDTQYF.